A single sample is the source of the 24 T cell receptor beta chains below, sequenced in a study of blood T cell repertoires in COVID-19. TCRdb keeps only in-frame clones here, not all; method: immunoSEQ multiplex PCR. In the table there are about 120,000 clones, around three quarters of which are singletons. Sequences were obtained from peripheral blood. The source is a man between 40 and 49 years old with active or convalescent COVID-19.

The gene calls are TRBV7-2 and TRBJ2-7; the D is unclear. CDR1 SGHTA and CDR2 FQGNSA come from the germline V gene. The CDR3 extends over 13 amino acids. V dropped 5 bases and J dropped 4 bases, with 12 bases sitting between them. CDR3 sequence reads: CASSPSSTYEQYF. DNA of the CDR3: TGTGCCAGCAGCCCATCGAGCACTTACGAGCAGTACTTC.

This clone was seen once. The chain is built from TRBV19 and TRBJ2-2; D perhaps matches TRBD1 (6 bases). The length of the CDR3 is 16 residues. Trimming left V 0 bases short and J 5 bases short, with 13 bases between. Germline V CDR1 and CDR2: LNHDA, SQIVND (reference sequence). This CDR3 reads CASSIEGGMGTGELFF. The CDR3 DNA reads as TGTGCCAGTAGTATAGAAGGGGGAATGGGGACCGGGGAGCTGTTTTTT.

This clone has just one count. In DNA, the CDR3 is TGTGCCAGCAGCTTGTCTCGAACCACTAGCAGATTTCAAGAGACCCAGTACTTC. Its protein product is CASSLSRTTSRFQETQYF. This chain uses TRBV5-6 with TRBJ2-5, with a tentative D call TRBD2 (6 bases). CDR1 and CDR2 (germline): SGHDT, YYEEEE. The CDR3 has 18 residues. V lost 1 base and J lost 2, with 21 bases in between.

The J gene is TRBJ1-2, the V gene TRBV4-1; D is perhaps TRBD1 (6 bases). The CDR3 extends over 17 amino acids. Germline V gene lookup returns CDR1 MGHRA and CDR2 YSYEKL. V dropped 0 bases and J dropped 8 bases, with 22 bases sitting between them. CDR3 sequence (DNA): TGCGCCAGCAGCCAAGATCTTGCAGCAGGGGTGGTGCAGGGCTACACCTTC. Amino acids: CASSQDLAAGVVQGYTF.

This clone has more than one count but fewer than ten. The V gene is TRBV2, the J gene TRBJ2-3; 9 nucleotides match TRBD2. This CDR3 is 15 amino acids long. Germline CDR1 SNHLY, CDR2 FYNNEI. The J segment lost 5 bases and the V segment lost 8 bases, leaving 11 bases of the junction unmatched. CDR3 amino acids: CASGRSSGVGDTQYF. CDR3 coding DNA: TGTGCCAGCGGACGATCTAGCGGGGTAGGAGATACGCAGTATTTT.

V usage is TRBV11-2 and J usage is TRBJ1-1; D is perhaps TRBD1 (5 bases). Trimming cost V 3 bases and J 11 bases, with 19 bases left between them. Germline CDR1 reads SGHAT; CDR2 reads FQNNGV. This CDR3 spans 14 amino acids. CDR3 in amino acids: CASSFSPAGLAAFF. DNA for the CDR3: TGTGCCAGCAGCTTTTCCCCGGCGGGGCTGGCGGCTTTCTTT. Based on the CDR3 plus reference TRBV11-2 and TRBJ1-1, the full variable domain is EAGVAQSPRYKIIEKRQSVAFWCNPISGHATLYWYQQILGQGPKLLIQFQNNGVVDDSQLPKDRFSAERLKGVDSTLKIQPAKLEDSAVYLCASSFSPAGLAAFFGQGTRLTVV.

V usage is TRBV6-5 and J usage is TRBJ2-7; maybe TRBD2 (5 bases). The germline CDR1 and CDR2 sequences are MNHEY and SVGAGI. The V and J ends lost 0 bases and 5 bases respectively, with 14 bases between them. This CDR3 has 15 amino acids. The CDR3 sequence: CASSYSTSGFDEQYF. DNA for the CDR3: TGTGCCAGCAGTTACTCCACTAGTGGGTTTGACGAGCAGTACTTC.

CDR3 nucleotides: TGTGCCACCAGCAGAGATCCCATCAATCAGCCCCAGCATTTT. Encoded protein: CATSRDPINQPQHF. The rearrangement uses TRBV15 and TRBJ1-5; D not certain. V was trimmed by 0 bases and J by 3 bases, leaving 6 bases between them. The CDR3 contains 14 residues. CDR1 is LNHNV and CDR2 is YYDKDF in the germline V gene (reference sequence).

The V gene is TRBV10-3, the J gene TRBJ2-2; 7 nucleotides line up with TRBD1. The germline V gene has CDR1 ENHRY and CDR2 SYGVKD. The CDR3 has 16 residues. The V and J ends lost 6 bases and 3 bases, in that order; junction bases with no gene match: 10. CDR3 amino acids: CAISDNRGKDTGELFF. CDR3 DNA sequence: TGTGCCATCAGCGACAACAGGGGCAAGGACACCGGGGAGCTGTTTTTT.

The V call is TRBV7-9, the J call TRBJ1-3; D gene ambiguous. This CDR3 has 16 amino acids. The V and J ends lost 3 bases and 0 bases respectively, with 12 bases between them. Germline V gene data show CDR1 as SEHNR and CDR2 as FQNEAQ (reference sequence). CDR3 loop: CASSFLPPSSGNTIYF. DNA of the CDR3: TGTGCCAGCAGCTTTCTTCCCCCGAGCTCTGGAAACACCATATATTTT.

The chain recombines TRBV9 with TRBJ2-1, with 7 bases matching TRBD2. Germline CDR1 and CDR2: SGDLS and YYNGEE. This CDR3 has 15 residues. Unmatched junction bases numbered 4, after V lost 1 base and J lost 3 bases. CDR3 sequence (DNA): TGTGCCAGCAGCGTAACGCTAGCGGACTACAATGAGCAGTTCTTC. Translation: CASSVTLADYNEQFF.

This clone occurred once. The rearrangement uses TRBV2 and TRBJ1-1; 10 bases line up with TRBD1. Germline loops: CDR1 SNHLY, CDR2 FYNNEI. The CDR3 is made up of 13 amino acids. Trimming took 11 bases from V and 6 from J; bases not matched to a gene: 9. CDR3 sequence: CAGRQGAPSEAFF. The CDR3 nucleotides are TGTGCCGGACGACAGGGGGCTCCTTCTGAAGCTTTCTTT.

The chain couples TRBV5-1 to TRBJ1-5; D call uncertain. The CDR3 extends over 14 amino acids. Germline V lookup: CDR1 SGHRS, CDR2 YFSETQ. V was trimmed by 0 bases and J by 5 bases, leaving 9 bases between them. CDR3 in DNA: TGCGCCAGCAGCTTGGACGGGAGCGATCAGCCCCAGCATTTT. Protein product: CASSLDGSDQPQHF.

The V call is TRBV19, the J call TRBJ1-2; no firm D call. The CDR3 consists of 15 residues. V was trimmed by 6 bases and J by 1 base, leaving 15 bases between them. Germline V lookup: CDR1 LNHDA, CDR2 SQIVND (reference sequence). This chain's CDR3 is CASSQKRGLNYGYTF. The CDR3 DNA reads TGTGCCAGTAGCCAGAAACGGGGTCTTAACTATGGCTACACCTTC.

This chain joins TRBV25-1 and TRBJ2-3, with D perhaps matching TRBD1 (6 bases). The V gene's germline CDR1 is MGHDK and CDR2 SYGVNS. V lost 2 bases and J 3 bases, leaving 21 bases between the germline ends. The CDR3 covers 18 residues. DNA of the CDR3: TGTGCCAGCAGTGAACCCGGCATCCAGGGGAAGGGTACAGATACGCAGTATTTT. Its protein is CASSEPGIQGKGTDTQYF. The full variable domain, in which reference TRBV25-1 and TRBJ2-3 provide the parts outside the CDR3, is EADIYQTPRYLVIGTGKKITLECSQTMGHDKMYWYQQDPGMELHLIHYSYGVNSTEKGDLSSESTVSRIRTEHFPLTLESARPSHTSQYLCASSEPGIQGKGTDTQYFGPGTRLTVL.

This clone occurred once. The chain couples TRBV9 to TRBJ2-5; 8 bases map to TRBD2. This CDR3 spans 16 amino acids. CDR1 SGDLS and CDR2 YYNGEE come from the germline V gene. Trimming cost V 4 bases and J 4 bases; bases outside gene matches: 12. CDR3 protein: CASSPRRSGGGETQYF. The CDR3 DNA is TGTGCCAGCAGCCCCCGGAGGAGCGGGGGCGGAGAGACCCAGTACTTC.

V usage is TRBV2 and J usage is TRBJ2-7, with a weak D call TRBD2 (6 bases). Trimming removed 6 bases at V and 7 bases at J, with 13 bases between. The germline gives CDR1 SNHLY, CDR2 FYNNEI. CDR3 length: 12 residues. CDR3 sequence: CASREGRKEQYF. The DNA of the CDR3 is TGTGCCAGCAGAGAGGGGAGGAAGGAGCAGTACTTC.

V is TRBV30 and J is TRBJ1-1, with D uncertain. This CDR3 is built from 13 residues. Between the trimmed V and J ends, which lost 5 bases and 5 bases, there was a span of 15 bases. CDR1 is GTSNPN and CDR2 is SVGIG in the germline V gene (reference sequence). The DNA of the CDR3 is TGTGCCTGGTCTGTAATTACAGAGACTGAAGCTTTCTTT. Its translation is CAWSVITETEAFF. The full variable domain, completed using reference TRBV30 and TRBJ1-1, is SQTIHQWPATLVQPVGSPLSLECTVEGTSNPNLYWYRQAAGRGLQLLFYSVGIGQISSEVPQNLSASRPQDRQFILSSKKLLLSDSGFYLCAWSVITETEAFFGQGTRLTVV.

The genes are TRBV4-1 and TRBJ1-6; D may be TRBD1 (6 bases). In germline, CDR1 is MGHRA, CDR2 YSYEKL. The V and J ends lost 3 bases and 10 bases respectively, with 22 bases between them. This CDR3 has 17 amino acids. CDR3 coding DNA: TGCGCCAGCAGCCATCCTTCTTATGGAGACAGGAACTCACCCCTCCACTTT. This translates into CASSHPSYGDRNSPLHF.

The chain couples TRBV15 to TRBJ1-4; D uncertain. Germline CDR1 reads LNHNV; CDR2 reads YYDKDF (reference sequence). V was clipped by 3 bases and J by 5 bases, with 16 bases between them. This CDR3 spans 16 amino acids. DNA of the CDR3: TGTGCCACCAGCAGCCCGACAAATCGACGAAATGAAAAACTGTTTTTT. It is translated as CATSSPTNRRNEKLFF.

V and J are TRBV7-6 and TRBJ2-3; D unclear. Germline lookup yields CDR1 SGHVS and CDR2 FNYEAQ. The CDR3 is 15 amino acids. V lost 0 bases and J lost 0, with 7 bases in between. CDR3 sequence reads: CASSLAAISTDTQYF. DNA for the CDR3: TGTGCCAGCAGCTTAGCCGCGATTAGCACAGATACGCAGTATTTT.

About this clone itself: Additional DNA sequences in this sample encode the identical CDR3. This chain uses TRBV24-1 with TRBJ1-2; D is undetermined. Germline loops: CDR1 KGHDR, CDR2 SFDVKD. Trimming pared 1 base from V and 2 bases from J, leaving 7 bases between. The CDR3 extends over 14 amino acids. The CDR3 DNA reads TGTGCCACCAGTGATTTCGGGTCCAACTATGGCTACACCTTC. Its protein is CATSDFGSNYGYTF.

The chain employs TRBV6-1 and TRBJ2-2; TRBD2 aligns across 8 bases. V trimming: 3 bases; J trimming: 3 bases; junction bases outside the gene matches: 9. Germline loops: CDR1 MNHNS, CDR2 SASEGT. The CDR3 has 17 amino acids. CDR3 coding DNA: TGTGCCAGCAGTGATGTGTTAGCGGGATTCCACACCGGGGAGCTGTTTTTT. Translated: CASSDVLAGFHTGELFF.

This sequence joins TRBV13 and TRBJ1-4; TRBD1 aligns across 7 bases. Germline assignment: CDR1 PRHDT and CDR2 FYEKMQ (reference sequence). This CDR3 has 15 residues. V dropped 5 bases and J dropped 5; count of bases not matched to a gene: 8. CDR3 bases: TGTGCCAGCAGCCCTGGGGGGACAGACAATGAAAAACTGTTTTTT. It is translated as CASSPGGTDNEKLFF. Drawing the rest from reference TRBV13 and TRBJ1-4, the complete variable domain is AAGVIQSPRHLIKEKRETATLKCYPIPRHDTVYWYQQGPGQDPQFLISFYEKMQSDKGSIPDRFSAQQFSDYHSELNMSSLELGDSALYFCASSPGGTDNEKLFFGSGTQLSVL.